This TCR beta chain was obtained from a study of CD8 T cells in Susac syndrome. Study-level findings and limits: The study conceded that relatively few individuals underwent its TCR sequencing and HLA analysis.

Worth noting for this clonotype: The antigen remains undetermined.

This CDR3 is built from 20 residues. Looked up from germline, CDR1 is SGHAT and CDR2 is FQDESV (reference sequence). V lost 5 bases to trimming and J lost 4 bases; unmatched junction nucleotides: 21. RNA was extracted with the RNeasy kit, and a quantity of about 0.45 to 1 ug was reverse transcribed using random hexamers. immunoSEQ multiplex PCR amplified TCR beta CDR3 across 54 Vbeta, 13 Jbeta. MiXCR, applied by TCRdb to the immunoSEQ multiplex PCR reads, yields one record per CDR3 protein. The sample contains some 170,000 distinct CDR3 sequences, approximately 94% of which appear only once. This TCR derives from a human donor with multiple sclerosis. The chain uses TRBV11-1 and TRBJ2-1, with 9 positions matching TRBD2. Sequenced input: CD4+ T cells from PBMCs. CDR3 sequence reads: CASSPALGLSGRGIYNEQFF. The CDR3, as DNA: TGTGCCAGCAGCCCAGCGCTAGGACTTAGCGGGAGAGGGATATACAATGAGCAGTTCTTC.